This T cell receptor (beta chain) was observed in a study of identical twins. The CDR3 loop spans 15 amino acids. CDR1 and CDR2 from the germline V gene are SNHLY and FYNNEI. TCRdb itself ran the 5' RACE reads through MiXCR, one entry per CDR3 protein. In the table there are roughly 200,000 distinct CDR3 sequences, around 8.1% of which are singletons. This clonotype was recorded a few times. Relative to the germline gene, one junction end is altered; a read error may explain this. The same specimen was also included in a second study, on yellow fever vaccine responses in identical twins.

The chain joins TRBV2 to TRBJ2-3, with D perhaps matching TRBD2 (7 bases). What was sequenced was memory (CD45RO+) T cells sorted from blood. The TCR originated in a woman under 30 in good health. In DNA, the CDR3 is TGTGCCAGCAGCGAAGATCGGGGGGCTACAGATACGCAGTATTTT. Its translation: CASSEDRGATDTQYF.